The sequence of this TCR beta chain was determined in a study of blood T cell repertoires in COVID-19 (dated by TCRdb to the early 2020s). With regard to the full study: The collaborator samples originated in the United States, Italy and Spain and spanned the acute and convalescent phases of COVID-19. The prospective study material was composed of cDNA or gDNA derived from T cells, B-cell-depleted T cells, or PBMCs. The dataset comprised deeply sampled blood TCRbeta repertoires from subjects exposed to, actively infected with, or recovered from COVID-19. A freely available public database, intended as a resource for researchers studying the immune response to SARS-CoV-2, is where the repertoires were released. The samples were drawn from the first 160 participants of the ongoing ImmuneRACE study and from about 1,200 subjects provided by 6 global collaborators. Nearly every sample came with metadata listing a de-identified subject ID, COVID-19 status, age in years and sex. Where available, HLA class I and class II types were obtained from metadata supplied by the sample provider rather than from assay-based typing. Summary of the overall study and its limitations: The amount of clinical and demographic metadata varied by source and participant and was provided uncurated.

About this clone: The antigen it binds to is not known. Per-base qualities were not stored, and no clone one base away is much larger.

The collaborating institutions used their own protocols to collect whole blood in K2EDTA tubes. For TCRbeta analysis, collaborators shipped samples as frozen whole blood, isolated PBMCs, or DNA extracted from either of those sample types. The immunoSEQ Assay, a bias-controlled multiplex PCR, was used to amplify TCRbeta CDR3 regions from genomic DNA. As for the authors' bioinformatics: Nucleated cell counts per sample were estimated from amplification of reference gene primers within the assay. To quantify the absolute abundance of each unique TCRbeta CDR3 rearrangement, sequence reads were collapsed and filtered. Productive Simpson clonality was computed per sample as the square root of Simpson's diversity index over productive rearrangements. The immuneACCESS repertoire file appears here via TCRdb, limited to in-frame rearrangements. These files lack a portion of the clones; in checked studies, under half of the deficit traces to unresolved V genes, and the cause of the others is not known. D and trimming were read from the DNA, whereas the V and J calls and clone size are those reported in that table. Across this sample there are approximately 65,000 clones, with about 90% seen only once. Approximately 5% of the sample goes to the ten largest clones.

The germline V gene (reference sequence) supplies CDR1 LNHDA and CDR2 SQIVND. Unmatched junction bases come to 7, with V trimmed by 4 bases and J by 9 bases. From cysteine to phenylalanine, the CDR3 is 13 amino acids long. Here the CDR3 DNA is all that survives: 39 bases in frame from base 1. The sequence derives from a human donor in a cohort sampled during active COVID-19. This chain is built from TRBV19 and TRBJ2-5; TRBD2 agrees with 8 junctional bases. Input material: peripheral blood. The sequenced DNA is TGTGCCAGTAGTAGCCAGCGGGAGAGGGCCCAGTACTTC. Translated, it gives CASSSQRERAQYF.